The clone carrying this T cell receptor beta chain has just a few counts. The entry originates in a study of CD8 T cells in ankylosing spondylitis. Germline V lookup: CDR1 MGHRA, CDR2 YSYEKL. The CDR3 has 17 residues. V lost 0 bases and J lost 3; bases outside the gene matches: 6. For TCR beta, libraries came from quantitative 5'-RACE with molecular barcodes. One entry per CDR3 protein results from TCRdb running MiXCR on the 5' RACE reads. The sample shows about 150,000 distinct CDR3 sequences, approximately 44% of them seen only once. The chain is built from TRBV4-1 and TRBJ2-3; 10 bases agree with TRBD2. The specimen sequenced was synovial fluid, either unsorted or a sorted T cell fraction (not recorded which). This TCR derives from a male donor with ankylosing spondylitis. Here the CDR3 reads CASSQDSLAGVTDTQYF. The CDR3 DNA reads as TGCGCCAGCAGCCAAGATAGCCTAGCGGGGGTGACAGATACGCAGTATTTT.